The rows below give T cell receptor beta chains drawn from one sample of a study of blood T cell repertoires in COVID-19. Data came from immunoSEQ multiplex PCR; TCRdb stores just in-frame clones and leaves some out. The sample has about 440,000 clones, about 85% seen once. The source material was PBMCs or T cells enriched from blood (not recorded which). The source of these receptors is a woman younger than 35 with acute COVID-19. Both conserved end residues are trimmed from each CDR3. Clone size is stated in some rows and not others, as once, few, many or a class when expanded.

ATSRGPFYQATNEKLF,TRBV15,16,TRBJ1-4,-
ASSKSLSGGLGNEQF,TRBV9,15,TRBJ2-1,-
ASSKTGGPDTQY,TRBV18,12,TRBJ2-3,-
ASSYSKGQGSYEQY,TRBV6-5,14,TRBJ2-7,-
ASSTLGGRSYEQY,TRBV27,13,TRBJ2-7,once
ASSLGLAGNNEQF,TRBV28,13,TRBJ2-1,-
ASSRDSVYEQY,TRBV19,11,TRBJ2-7,few
ASNRDSGPWEQF,TRBV6-4,12,TRBJ2-1,-
ASSKGAPDTGELF,TRBV7-3,13,TRBJ2-2,-
SARQPDTQY,TRBV29-1,9,TRBJ2-3,-
ASSWTGPDYGYT,TRBV5-6,12,TRBJ1-2,-
ASSLNTGGADTQY,TRBV27,13,TRBJ2-3,-
ASNKGQVWTEAF,TRBV19,12,TRBJ1-1,-
ASSQVFRDRFYEQY,TRBV4-1,14,TRBJ2-7,-
ASSQVGGANQPQH,TRBV4-3,13,TRBJ1-5,-
ASSDRSIGEAF,TRBV11-2,11,TRBJ1-1,-
ASSSSGSSVYEQY,TRBV28,13,TRBJ2-7,-
ASSLGGQGSYGYT,TRBV5-4,13,TRBJ1-2,-
ASSLEKGVDTEAF,TRBV7-9,13,TRBJ1-1,once
ASSLLRDRYSEEVNGGTDTQY,TRBV27,21,TRBJ2-3,-
ASSFSGGATDTQY,TRBV6-5,13,TRBJ2-3,-
ASSPRSTGGVDPEAF,TRBV3-1/TRBV3-2,15,TRBJ1-1,-
ASISDTQY,TRBV6-5,8,TRBJ2-3,once
ATSSHRDSNEQF,TRBV15,12,TRBJ2-1,-
AWSLGTNEQY,TRBV30,10,TRBJ2-7,few
ATSRSNQPQH,TRBV15,10,TRBJ1-5,-
ASSELNESEQF,TRBV2,11,TRBJ2-1,-
ASSDGGNREQY,TRBV9,11,TRBJ2-7,-
ASRSGTGVTEAF,TRBV5-6,12,TRBJ1-1,-
ASTLNGQGGKLF,TRBV3-1/TRBV3-2,12,TRBJ1-4,-